This T cell receptor beta chain was retrieved from a study of blood T cell repertoires in COVID-19. Study background: Some COVID-19 samples were acute and others convalescent; all came from the United States, Italy and Spain.

The CDR3 has 15 residues. Germline assignment: CDR1 SGHRS and CDR2 YFSETQ. The germline V and J ends were trimmed by 3 bases and 1 base, with 13 bases remaining between them. Method: immunoSEQ multiplex PCR; TCRdb's copy keeps in-frame clones and lacks some. The table shows about 280,000 clones, with about 82% occurring only once. The sequence was collected from a man in his forties or fifties with active or convalescent COVID-19. The sample comprised peripheral blood. This rearrangement joins TRBV5-1 to TRBJ1-1; D unclear. The CDR3, as DNA: TGCGCCAGCAGCTCCCCGGCCTCGGGGAACACTGAAGCTTTCTTT. Its protein product is CASSSPASGNTEAFF.